Listed here is a single T cell receptor (beta chain). V lost 0 bases and J 1 base, leaving 11 bases between the germline ends. Germline assignment: CDR1 SGHTA and CDR2 FQGTGA. The CDR3 loop spans 16 amino acids. The method was immunoSEQ multiplex PCR; TCRdb's version includes in-frame clones alone and lacks a portion of them. Counted here are 150,000 to 180,000 clones, around 94% occurring once; the ten biggest clones make up about 0.31%. The record originates from a study of OX40 agonist ivuxolimab in advanced cancers. This chain connects TRBV7-3 to TRBJ2-3, with unresolved D. The sequence was obtained from an adult with an advanced solid tumor such as melanoma, head and neck, liver or kidney cancer. The specimen was CD4+ or CD8+ T cells sorted from blood, collected in a trial of the OX40 agonist ivuxolimab. CDR3 nucleotide sequence: TGTGCCAGCAGCTTAACGCCGAACCGGGGCACAGATACGCAGTATTTT. Encoded protein: CASSLTPNRGTDTQYF.